These 3 T cell receptor beta chains came from one sample sequenced in a study of cytomegalovirus exposure and HLA in healthy donors (TCRdb year 2017). Libraries were constructed by the immunoSEQ multiplex PCR assay. A mixture of 60 forward primers for TCR Vbeta segments and 13 reverse primers for TCR Jbeta segments was used in the multiplex PCR. In its TCRdb copy, this immuneACCESS table keeps in-frame sequences only and misses some clones. Where compared with another copy, unresolved V genes explain less than half of these, and the others have no known cause. This sample holds approximately 160,000 clones; over 75% were observed only once. The ten largest clones capture 0.5% to 0.85% of the sample. Source material: PBMCs. All receptors come from a male donor in good health and CMV-seronegative.

This chain uses TRBV7-2 with TRBJ1-4; the match to TRBD1 covers 9 bases. The germline V gene has CDR1 SGHTA and CDR2 FQGNSA. Unmatched junction bases numbered 12, after V lost 5 bases and J lost 11 bases. This CDR3 has 15 amino acids. CDR3 in DNA: TGTGCCAGCAGCCTCACGACAGGGGGTATGAGGAAACTGTTTTTT. Its translation: CASSLTTGGMRKLFF.

The genes are TRBV5-1 and TRBJ2-3; 13 nucleotides agree with TRBD2. Trimming took 0 bases from V and 2 from J; bases not matched to a gene: 3. The germline V gene has CDR1 SGHRS and CDR2 YFSETQ. CDR3 length equals 17 residues. Here the CDR3 DNA reads TGCGCCAGCAGCTTGGGAGGGACTAGCGGGGTCACAGATACGCAGTATTTT. It yields the protein CASSLGGTSGVTDTQYF. Filled out from reference TRBV5-1 and TRBJ2-3, the complete variable domain reads KAGVTQTPRYLIKTRGQQVTLSCSPISGHRSVSWYQQTPGQGLQFLFEYFSETQRNKGNFPGRFSGRQFSNSRSEMNVSTLELGDSALYLCASSLGGTSGVTDTQYFGPGTRLTVL.

V usage is TRBV28 and J usage is TRBJ2-7; no clear D gene. Germline CDR1 is MDHEN and CDR2 is SYDVKM. This CDR3 has 16 amino acids. The ends were cut back, 6 bases at V and 5 bases at J, with 23 bases in the middle. CDR3 loop: CASSSTSASFSHEQYF. CDR3 sequence (DNA): TGTGCCAGCAGCTCCACATCGGCTAGTTTTTCCCACGAGCAGTACTTC.